These 32 T cell receptor beta chains share one sample of origin, sequenced in a study of blood T cell repertoires in COVID-19. Sequencing was performed with immunoSEQ multiplex PCR; in TCRdb, only in-frame clones are kept and a portion is missing. The sample carries approximately 94,000 clones, around four fifths recorded once. Material: peripheral blood. These TCRs come from a man between 65 and 80 years old with active or convalescent COVID-19.

This chain joins TRBV18 and TRBJ2-3; a weak D match, TRBD2 (6 bases). The CDR3 runs to 16 residues. From germline, CDR1 is KGHSH and CDR2 LQKENI. V dropped 3 bases and J dropped 0 bases, with 13 bases sitting between them. Here the CDR3 reads CASSPHPGLSTDTQYF. In DNA form, the CDR3 reads TGTGCCAGCTCACCGCACCCGGGACTGAGCACAGATACGCAGTATTTT.

The chain's CDR3 is CAWSEGTADSPLHF. The CDR3 nucleotides read TGTGCCTGGAGTGAAGGGACAGCGGATTCACCCCTCCACTTT. The V call is TRBV30, the J call TRBJ1-6; TRBD1 matches at 7 bases. The germline V gene encodes CDR1 GTSNPN and CDR2 SVGIG (reference sequence). The CDR3 loop spans 14 amino acids. V shed 1 base, J shed 8 bases, and the junction held 5 bases outside the gene matches. Variable domain in full (rest from reference TRBV30 and TRBJ1-6): SQTIHQWPATLVQPVGSPLSLECTVEGTSNPNLYWYRQAAGRGLQLLFYSVGIGQISSEVPQNLSASRPQDRQFILSSKKLLLSDSGFYLCAWSEGTADSPLHFGNGTRLTVT.

The chain is built from TRBV4-1 and TRBJ1-3, with 8 bases lining up with TRBD1. Germline V gene data show CDR1 as MGHRA and CDR2 as YSYEKL. The CDR3 contains 19 residues. Germline trimming cut 0 bases from V and 0 bases from J; bases unmatched to any gene: 10. The DNA for the CDR3 is TGCGCCAGCAGCCAAGATCGCGCGCAGGGGGCGAACTCTGGAAACACCATATATTTT. This sequence encodes CASSQDRAQGANSGNTIYF.

The V and J genes are TRBV6-2 or TRBV6-3 and TRBJ2-7; D uncertain. V shed 5 bases and J shed 3 bases, with 8 bases lying between them. The CDR3 is made up of 12 amino acids. Germline CDR1 is MNHEY and CDR2 is SVGEGT. The CDR3 sequence is CASSPTVYEQYF. The CDR3 region has the DNA TGTGCCAGCAGTCCCACAGTCTACGAGCAGTACTTC.

The chain employs TRBV9 and TRBJ2-1, with a weak D call TRBD2 (6 bases). Germline V gene lookup returns CDR1 SGDLS and CDR2 YYNGEE. This CDR3 is built from 18 residues. Trimming left V 3 bases short and J 8 bases short, with 27 bases between. The DNA of the CDR3 is TGTGCCAGCAGCGCCGGTGGGGGGTCCGGGACCCTTGTTGATGAGCAGTTCTTC. Translating gives CASSAGGGSGTLVDEQFF.

J is TRBJ2-7 and V is TRBV29-1, with TRBD1 matching over 8 bases. The germline V gene has CDR1 SQVTM and CDR2 ANQGSEA. This CDR3 has 11 residues. The junction had 1 base not matched to a gene; V was cut back by 6 bases and J by 3 bases. The CDR3 loop is CSVDRGYEQYF. The CDR3 DNA reads as TGCAGCGTAGACAGGGGCTACGAGCAGTACTTC.

V gene TRBV6-1 combines with J gene TRBJ2-1; TRBD1 agrees at 8 bases. The germline V gene encodes CDR1 MNHNS and CDR2 SASEGT. CDR3 length: 14 residues. J lost 8 bases, V lost 1 base, and 4 bases had no gene match. This CDR3 is CASSEGDRRDEQFF. CDR3 in DNA: TGTGCCAGCAGTGAAGGGGACAGGAGAGATGAGCAGTTCTTC.

This chain connects TRBV5-1 to TRBJ2-5; tentatively, D is TRBD1 (6 bases). V was clipped by 0 bases and J by 2 bases, with 8 bases between them. The V gene's germline CDR1 is SGHRS and CDR2 YFSETQ. This CDR3 comprises 14 residues. CDR3 sequence reads: CASSLGRGQETQYF. The CDR3 nucleotides are TGCGCCAGCAGCTTGGGTAGGGGGCAAGAGACCCAGTACTTC. The variable domain in full, completed from reference TRBV5-1 and TRBJ2-5, reads KAGVTQTPRYLIKTRGQQVTLSCSPISGHRSVSWYQQTPGQGLQFLFEYFSETQRNKGNFPGRFSGRQFSNSRSEMNVSTLELGDSALYLCASSLGRGQETQYFGPGTRLLVL.

The rearrangement links TRBV25-1 to TRBJ1-5, with D tentatively TRBD1 (5 bases). CDR1 and CDR2 from the germline V gene are MGHDK and SYGVNS. Trimming pared 4 bases from V and 2 bases from J, leaving 18 bases between. The CDR3 sequence is 17 residues long. The CDR3 sequence is CASSAAGQTRGNQPQHF. The CDR3 DNA is TGTGCCAGCAGTGCTGCAGGGCAAACTCGGGGCAATCAGCCCCAGCATTTT.

This chain connects TRBV6-2 or TRBV6-3 to TRBJ2-5, with a weak D call TRBD2 (5 bases). The CDR3 length is 20 residues. In germline, CDR1 is MNHEY, CDR2 SVGEGT. The ends were cut back, 4 bases at V and 0 bases at J, with 27 bases in the middle. CDR3 in DNA: TGTGCCAGCAGTTTCAGCGGAATAGCTAACCGGTGGGGAAACCAAGAGACCCAGTACTTC. Its protein product is CASSFSGIANRWGNQETQYF.

The V gene is TRBV5-6, the J gene TRBJ2-2; perhaps TRBD2 as D (5 bases). CDR1 is SGHDT and CDR2 is YYEEEE in the germline V gene. CDR3 length: 16 residues. With 0 bases removed from V and 1 base from J, the gap between germline ends came to 10 bases. CDR3: CASSLASGGNTGELFF. In DNA form, the CDR3 reads TGTGCCAGCAGCTTGGCCTCAGGAGGGAACACCGGGGAGCTGTTTTTT.

The chain is built from TRBV7-9 and TRBJ1-1, with TRBD1 matching 10 bases. Germline V gene sequence: CDR1 SEHNR, CDR2 FQNEAQ (reference sequence). The CDR3 consists of 14 residues. The junction had 5 bases not matched to a gene; V was cut back by 5 bases and J by 5 bases. The CDR3 sequence is CASSLRTGGTEAFF. The CDR3 DNA follows: TGTGCCAGCAGCCTAAGGACAGGGGGGACTGAAGCTTTCTTT.

The rearrangement links TRBV5-1 to TRBJ1-1, with 10 bases aligning to TRBD1. The J segment lost 6 bases and the V segment lost 4 bases, leaving 6 bases of the junction unmatched. Germline lookup yields CDR1 SGHRS and CDR2 YFSETQ. There are 14 residues in the CDR3. This chain's CDR3 is CASSQGTGVAEAFF. The CDR3 nucleotides are TGCGCCAGCAGCCAAGGGACAGGGGTGGCTGAAGCTTTCTTT.

The chain has TRBV9 and TRBJ2-1, with 8 nucleotides matching TRBD2. The CDR3 extends over 15 amino acids. V trimming: 0 bases; J trimming: 7 bases; junction bases outside the gene matches: 6. Germline-derived CDR1 and CDR2 are SGDLS and YYNGEE. The CDR3 coding sequence is TGTGCCAGCAGCGTAGAGCGGGAGTGGGGGAATGAGCAGTTCTTC. Translating it yields CASSVEREWGNEQFF.

The V and J genes are TRBV5-8 and TRBJ2-1; 8 bases agree with TRBD2. This CDR3 spans 15 amino acids. With V trimmed by 0 bases and J by 6 bases, 5 bases remained unmatched. Germline CDR1 reads SGHTS; CDR2 reads YDEGEE. CDR3 region: CASSLEAGGSNEQFF. CDR3 coding DNA: TGTGCCAGCAGCTTGGAGGCGGGAGGAAGCAATGAGCAGTTCTTC.

The V gene is TRBV30, the J gene TRBJ1-2; no clear D. Per germline, CDR1 GTSNPN and CDR2 SVGIG (reference sequence). CDR3 length: 10 residues. Trimming cost V 7 bases and J 7 bases, with 10 bases left between them. CDR3 sequence (DNA): TGTGCCTCCCAAACTGCTGGCTACACCTTC. Protein sequence: CASQTAGYTF.

V usage is TRBV2 and J usage is TRBJ1-2; the D gene is possibly TRBD1 (5 bases). V shed 5 bases and J shed 2 bases, with 9 bases lying between them. This CDR3 contains 13 residues. Germline CDR1 SNHLY, CDR2 FYNNEI. DNA of the CDR3: TGTGCCAGCAGTCCTCGACAGAACTATGGCTACACCTTC. This gives the protein CASSPRQNYGYTF.

The rearrangement joins TRBV5-1 to TRBJ1-1; TRBD1 might be the D (6 bases). Germline V gene data show CDR1 as SGHRS and CDR2 as YFSETQ. The CDR3 is made up of 18 amino acids. The V end was cut by 0 bases, the J end by 0 bases, with 18 bases between. The DNA of the CDR3 is TGCGCCAGCAGCTTGGCATTGGACAGTACATTCATGAACACTGAAGCTTTCTTT. Its protein product is CASSLALDSTFMNTEAFF.

J is TRBJ2-2 and V is TRBV5-1, with 9 bases fitting TRBD1. Germline lookup yields CDR1 SGHRS and CDR2 YFSETQ. V was pared by 4 bases and J by 6 bases, with 10 bases of the junction left unmatched. The CDR3 has 16 residues. The CDR3 DNA is TGCGCCAGCAGCCTACTACAGGGGGCGCATGCCGGGGAGCTGTTTTTT. Its protein is CASSLLQGAHAGELFF.

The V and J genes are TRBV27 and TRBJ2-6, with D tentatively TRBD2 (5 bases). CDR1 is MNHEY and CDR2 is SMNVEV in the germline V gene (reference sequence). Deletions cut 5 bases from V and 3 bases from J, with 8 bases between. The CDR3 is made up of 14 amino acids. The CDR3 DNA reads TGTGCCAGCAGTCCACTAGGTGGGGCCAACGTCCTGACTTTC. It translates to CASSPLGGANVLTF.

This CDR3 reads CASSFGTGLRQYF. The CDR3 DNA is TGTGCCAGCAGCTTCGGTACAGGGCTGCGGCAGTACTTC. This chain links TRBV5-8 with TRBJ2-7; D might be TRBD1 (6 bases). Between the trimmed V and J ends, which lost 2 bases and 9 bases, there was a span of 15 bases. CDR3 size: 13 residues. CDR1 SGHTS and CDR2 YDEGEE come from the germline V gene.

The chain recombines TRBV24-1 with TRBJ2-5; TRBD2 aligns across 10 bases. V dropped 5 bases and J dropped 5; count of bases not matched to a gene: 10. The CDR3 contains 16 residues. In germline, CDR1 is KGHDR, CDR2 SFDVKD. Here the CDR3 DNA reads TGTGCCACCAGTGGTCCTCTAGCGGGAGAGGGGGAGACCCAGTACTTC. Translated, it gives CATSGPLAGEGETQYF.

The chain uses TRBV2 and TRBJ2-1; 10 bases map to TRBD2. Per germline, CDR1 SNHLY and CDR2 FYNNEI. CDR3 length: 16 amino acids. The junction had 13 bases not matched to a gene; V was cut back by 7 bases and J by 7 bases. CDR3 sequence reads: CASTPRTSGWRNEQFF. In DNA form, the CDR3 reads TGTGCCAGCACCCCTAGGACTAGCGGATGGAGGAATGAGCAGTTCTTC.

The chain has TRBV11-2 and TRBJ2-4, with TRBD2 as a possible D gene (6 bases). Trimming removed 0 bases at V and 0 bases at J, with 18 bases between. Germline V lookup: CDR1 SGHAT, CDR2 FQNNGV. The CDR3 runs to 19 residues. CDR3 nucleotide sequence: TGTGCCAGCAGCTTAGATGGCGGGGAGTTTTTACTAGCCAAAAACATTCAGTACTTC. This codes for CASSLDGGEFLLAKNIQYF.

In its sample, this clone was seen once. The chain is built from TRBV4-3 and TRBJ1-2; no definite D call. This CDR3 comprises 15 residues. Trimming shortened V by 4 bases and J by 6 bases, and 18 bases separated the two germline ends. Germline V lookup: CDR1 LGHNA, CDR2 YSLEER. CDR3 nucleotides: TGCGCCAGCAGCCCAAGAATGGCCGGGAGTGATGGCTACACCTTC. Translated: CASSPRMAGSDGYTF.

The V call is TRBV3-1 (or the pseudogene TRBV3-2), the J call TRBJ2-5; tentative D call: TRBD2 (6 bases). This CDR3 region has 16 residues. V gave up 6 bases and J gave up 2 bases, with 19 bases separating them. Germline V gene lookup returns CDR1 LGHDT and CDR2 YNNKEL (reference sequence). Here the CDR3 reads CASSHRGSGLQETQYF. The CDR3 DNA follows: TGTGCCAGCAGTCACCGGGGGAGCGGGTTACAAGAGACCCAGTACTTC.

This sequence joins TRBV5-5 and TRBJ1-1; 7 bases are shared with TRBD1. CDR3 length equals 13 residues. CDR1 and CDR2 (germline): SGHKS, YYEKEE (reference sequence). With 3 bases clipped from V and 4 bases from J, the junction kept 3 bases outside the gene matches. The CDR3 reads CASSWGQTTEAFF. For the CDR3, the DNA is TGTGCCAGCAGCTGGGGACAGACCACTGAAGCTTTCTTT.

The chain links TRBV27 to TRBJ2-7, with D perhaps TRBD1 (6 bases). From germline, CDR1 is MNHEY and CDR2 SMNVEV (reference sequence). The V gene lost 6 bases and the J gene lost 0 bases, with 9 bases spanning the gap. The CDR3 has 13 amino acids. Here the CDR3 DNA reads TGTGCCAGCAGCCGCAGGGGCTCCTACGAGCAGTACTTC. Protein product: CASSRRGSYEQYF.

The gene calls are TRBV3-1 (or the pseudogene TRBV3-2) and TRBJ1-1; tentatively, D is TRBD1 (6 bases). The CDR3 contains 14 residues. Germline CDR1 and CDR2: LGHDT and YNNKEL (reference sequence). Trimming shortened V by 4 bases and J by 1 base, and 10 bases separated the two germline ends. CDR3 bases: TGTGCCAGCAGCCCTACAGGGTGGAACACTGAAGCTTTCTTT. Protein: CASSPTGWNTEAFF.

The chain recombines TRBV4-2 with TRBJ2-2; D remains ambiguous. Trimming cost V 1 base and J 8 bases, with 5 bases left between them. Germline V CDR1 and CDR2: LGHNA, YNFKEQ. This CDR3 is built from 12 residues. The CDR3 sequence: CASSQVTGELFF. Here the CDR3 DNA reads TGTGCCAGCAGCCAAGTTACAGGGGAGCTGTTTTTT.

This sequence joins TRBV24-1 and TRBJ2-1; 10 nucleotides match TRBD1. V shed 5 bases, J shed 2 bases, and the junction held 5 bases outside the gene matches. This CDR3 region has 16 residues. From germline, CDR1 is KGHDR and CDR2 SFDVKD. The CDR3 spells CATSAADRGTYNEQFF. CDR3 nucleotide sequence: TGTGCCACCAGTGCCGCGGACAGGGGGACCTACAATGAGCAGTTCTTC.

This clone qualifies as medium-sized. The CDR3, as DNA: TGCGCCAGCAGCGAGGGGAACACCGGGGAGCTGTTTTTT. Its protein product is CASSEGNTGELFF. The chain joins TRBV5-1 to TRBJ2-2, with D possibly matching TRBD2 (5 bases). The CDR3 loop spans 13 amino acids. The germline V gene encodes CDR1 SGHRS and CDR2 YFSETQ. The V end was cut by 4 bases, the J end by 1 base, with 5 bases between.